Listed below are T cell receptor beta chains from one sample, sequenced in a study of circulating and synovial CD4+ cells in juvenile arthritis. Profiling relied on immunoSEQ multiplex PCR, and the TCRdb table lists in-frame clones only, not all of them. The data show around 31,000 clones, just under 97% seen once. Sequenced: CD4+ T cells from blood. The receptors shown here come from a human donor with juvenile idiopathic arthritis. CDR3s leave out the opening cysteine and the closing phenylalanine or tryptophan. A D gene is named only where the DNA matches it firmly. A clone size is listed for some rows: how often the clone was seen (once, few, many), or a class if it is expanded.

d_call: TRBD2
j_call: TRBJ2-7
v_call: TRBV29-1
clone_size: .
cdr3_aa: SVEDTLAGGSYEQY

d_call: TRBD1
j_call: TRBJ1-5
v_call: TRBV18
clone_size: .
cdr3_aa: ASSPPGQYQPQH

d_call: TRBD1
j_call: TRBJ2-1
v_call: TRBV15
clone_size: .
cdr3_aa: ATSRDRGANNEQF

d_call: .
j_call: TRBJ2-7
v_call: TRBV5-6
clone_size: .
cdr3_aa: ASSFQGYEQY

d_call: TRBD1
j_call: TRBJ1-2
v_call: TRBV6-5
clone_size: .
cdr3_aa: ASSPERGPYGYT

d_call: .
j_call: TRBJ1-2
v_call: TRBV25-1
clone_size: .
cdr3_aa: ASSASATEYGYT

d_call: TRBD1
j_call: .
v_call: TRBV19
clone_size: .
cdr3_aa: ACYRDRGIYEQY

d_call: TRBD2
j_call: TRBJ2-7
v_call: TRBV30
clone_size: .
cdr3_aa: AWASGAYEQY

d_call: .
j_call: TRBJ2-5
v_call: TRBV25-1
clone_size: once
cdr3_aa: ASSEYGPGEQY

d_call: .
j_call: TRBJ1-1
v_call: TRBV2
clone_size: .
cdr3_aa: ASSRGLARGRGDPMITEAF

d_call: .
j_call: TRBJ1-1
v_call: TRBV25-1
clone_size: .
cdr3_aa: ASSELARDPGEAF

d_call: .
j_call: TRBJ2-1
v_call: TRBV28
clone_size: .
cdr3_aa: ASSAQQLYGEQF

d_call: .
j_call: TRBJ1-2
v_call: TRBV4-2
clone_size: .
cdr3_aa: ASSQDPTGYYGYT

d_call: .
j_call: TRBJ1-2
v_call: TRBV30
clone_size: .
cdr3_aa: AWSNRDGYT

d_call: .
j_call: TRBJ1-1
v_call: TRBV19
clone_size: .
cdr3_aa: ASSTWELGGTEAF

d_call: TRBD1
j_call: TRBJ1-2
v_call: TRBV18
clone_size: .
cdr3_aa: ASSPGTGVDYGYT

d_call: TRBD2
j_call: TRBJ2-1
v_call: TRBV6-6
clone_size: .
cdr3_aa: ASKPIGGGAANEQF

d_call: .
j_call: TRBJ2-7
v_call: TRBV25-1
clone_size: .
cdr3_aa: ASSVGPPGDEQY

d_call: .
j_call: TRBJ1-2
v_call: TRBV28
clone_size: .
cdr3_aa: ASSLSNYGYT

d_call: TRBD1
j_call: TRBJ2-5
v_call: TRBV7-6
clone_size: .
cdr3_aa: ASSLGQGPKTQY

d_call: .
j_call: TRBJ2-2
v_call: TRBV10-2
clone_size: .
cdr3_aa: ASSESRRPTRAGELF

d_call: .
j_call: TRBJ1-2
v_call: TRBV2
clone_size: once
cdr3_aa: AIPDGIANYGYT

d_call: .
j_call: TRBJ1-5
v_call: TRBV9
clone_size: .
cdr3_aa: ASSLEAAGNQPQH

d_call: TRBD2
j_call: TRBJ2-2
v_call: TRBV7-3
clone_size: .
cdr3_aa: ASSERGGPTGELF

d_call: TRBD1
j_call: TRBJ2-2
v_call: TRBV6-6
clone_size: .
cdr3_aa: ASVGDSSAGELF

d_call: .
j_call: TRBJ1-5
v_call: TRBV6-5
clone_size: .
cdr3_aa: ASRPSWGGNQPQH

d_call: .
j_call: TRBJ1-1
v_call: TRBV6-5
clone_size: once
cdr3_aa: ASAGRGNTEAF

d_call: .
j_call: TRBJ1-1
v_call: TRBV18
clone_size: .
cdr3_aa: ASSPGVPNTEAF

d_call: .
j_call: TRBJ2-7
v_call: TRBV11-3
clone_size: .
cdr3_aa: ASSPDTSYEQY

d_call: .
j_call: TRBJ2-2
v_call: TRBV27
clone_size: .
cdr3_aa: ASRYRANTGELF

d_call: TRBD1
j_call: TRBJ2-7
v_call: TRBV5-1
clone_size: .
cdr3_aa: ASRTGQGNLNEQY

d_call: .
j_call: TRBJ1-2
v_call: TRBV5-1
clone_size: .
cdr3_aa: ASSPGPNYGYT

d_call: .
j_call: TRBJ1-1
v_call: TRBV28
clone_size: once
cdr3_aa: ASSTPGTEAF

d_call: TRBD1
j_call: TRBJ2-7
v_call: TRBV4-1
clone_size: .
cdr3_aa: ASSQAETGAPGLYEQY

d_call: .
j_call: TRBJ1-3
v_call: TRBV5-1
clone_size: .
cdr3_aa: ASSFDRISSGNTIY

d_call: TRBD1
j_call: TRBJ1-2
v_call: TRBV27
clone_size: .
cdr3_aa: ASSWTGGSPSPSYGYT

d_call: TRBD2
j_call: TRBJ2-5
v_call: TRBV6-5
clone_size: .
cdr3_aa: ASSYRRLAEGETQY

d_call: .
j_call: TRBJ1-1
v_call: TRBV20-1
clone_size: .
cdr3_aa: SARNNEAF

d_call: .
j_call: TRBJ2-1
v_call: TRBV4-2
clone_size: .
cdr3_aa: ASSQVERGSYNEQF

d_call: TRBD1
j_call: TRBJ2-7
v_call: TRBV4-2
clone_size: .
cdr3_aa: ASSQRSGTGFPYEQY

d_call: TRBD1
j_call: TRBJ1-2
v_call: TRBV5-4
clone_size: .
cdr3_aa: ASRRTGGDGYT

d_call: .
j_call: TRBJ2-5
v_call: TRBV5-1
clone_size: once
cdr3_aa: ASSLTGTLQETQY

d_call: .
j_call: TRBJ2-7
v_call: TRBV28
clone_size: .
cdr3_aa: ASRQYEQY

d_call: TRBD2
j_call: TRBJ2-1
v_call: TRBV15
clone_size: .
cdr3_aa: ATSRLASMSSYNEQF

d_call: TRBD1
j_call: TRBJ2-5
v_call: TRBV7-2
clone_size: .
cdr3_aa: ASSPRTGLGPETQY

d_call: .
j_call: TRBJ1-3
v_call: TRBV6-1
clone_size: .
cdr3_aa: ASSPGESGNTIY

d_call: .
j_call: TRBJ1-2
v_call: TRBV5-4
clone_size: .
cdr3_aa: ASSDLSQGGIYGYT

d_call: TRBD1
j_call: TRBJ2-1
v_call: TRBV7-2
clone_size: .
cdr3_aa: ASSLVTGAADEQF

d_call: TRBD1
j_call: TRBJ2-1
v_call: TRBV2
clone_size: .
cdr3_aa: ASRAGQGWF

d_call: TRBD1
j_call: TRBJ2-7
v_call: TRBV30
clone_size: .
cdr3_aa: AWDRGDLHVAYEQY

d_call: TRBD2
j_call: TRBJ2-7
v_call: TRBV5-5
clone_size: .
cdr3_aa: ASSFPHTGGSYEQY

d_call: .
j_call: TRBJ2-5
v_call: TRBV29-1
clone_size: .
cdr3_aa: SGNREETQY